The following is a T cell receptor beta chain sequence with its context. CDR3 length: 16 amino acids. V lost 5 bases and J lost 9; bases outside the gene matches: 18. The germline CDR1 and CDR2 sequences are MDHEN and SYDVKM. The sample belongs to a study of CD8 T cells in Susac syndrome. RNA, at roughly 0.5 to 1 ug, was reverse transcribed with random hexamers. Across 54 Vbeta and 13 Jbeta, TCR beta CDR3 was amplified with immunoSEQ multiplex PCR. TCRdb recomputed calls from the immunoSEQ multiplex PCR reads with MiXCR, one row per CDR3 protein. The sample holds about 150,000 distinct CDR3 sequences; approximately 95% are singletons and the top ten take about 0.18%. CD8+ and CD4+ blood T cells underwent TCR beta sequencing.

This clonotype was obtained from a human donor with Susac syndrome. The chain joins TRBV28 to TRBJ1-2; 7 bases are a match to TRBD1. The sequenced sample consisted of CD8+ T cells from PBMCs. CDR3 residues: CASSLGDSQEAYRYTF. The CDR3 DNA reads TGTGCCAGCAGTCTGGGGGACAGCCAAGAGGCCTACCGCTACACCTTC.